This passage covers 28 T cell receptor beta chains from one sample sequenced in a study of glioma-infiltrating T cells after dendritic cell vaccination. Here immunoSEQ multiplex PCR was the method, and the copy in TCRdb shows in-frame clones only, minus some. The repertoire has more than 30,000 clones, 85% to 95% of them found once; the top ten carry roughly 2%. The sample here was blood, taken before dendritic cell vaccination. Receptors originate from a human donor with glioblastoma.

V and J are TRBV4-2 and TRBJ2-7; 9 bases fit TRBD2. V shed 0 bases and J 5 bases; nucleotides not matched to a gene: 8. The CDR3 contains 16 residues. CDR1 LGHNA and CDR2 YNFKEQ come from the germline V gene. The CDR3 sequence is CASSQDFGLAGHEQYF. The CDR3 coding sequence is TGTGCCAGCAGCCAAGACTTTGGTCTAGCGGGGCACGAGCAGTACTTC.

The gene calls are TRBV4-1 and TRBJ2-7, with TRBD2 identical over 9 bases. CDR1 is MGHRA, CDR2 YSYEKL, per germline. With V trimmed by 0 bases and J by 0 bases, 9 bases remained unmatched. This CDR3 is built from 18 residues. The CDR3 coding sequence is TGCGCCAGCAGCCAAGATAAGAGGAGCGGGGGGACCTCCTACGAGCAGTACTTC. It specifies CASSQDKRSGGTSYEQYF.

J is TRBJ2-2 and V is TRBV4-1, with D perhaps matching TRBD2 (5 bases). Trimming cost V 1 base and J 3 bases, with 15 bases left between them. Per germline, CDR1 MGHRA and CDR2 YSYEKL. The CDR3 runs 17 residues. CDR3: CASSQAQLVVDTGELFF. The CDR3 coding sequence is TGCGCCAGCAGCCAAGCCCAACTAGTGGTGGACACCGGGGAGCTGTTTTTT.

The chain links TRBV11-2 to TRBJ1-4, with 9 nucleotides matching TRBD1. The CDR3 totals 14 residues. Germline-derived CDR1 and CDR2 are SGHAT and FQNNGV. The trim removed 4 bases at V and 4 bases at J, leaving 1 base unmatched. The CDR3 sequence is CASSSTGGNEKLFF. The CDR3 DNA sequence: TGTGCCAGCAGCTCGACAGGGGGTAATGAAAAACTGTTTTTT. Combining the CDR3 with reference TRBV11-2 and TRBJ1-4 gives the whole variable domain EAGVAQSPRYKIIEKRQSVAFWCNPISGHATLYWYQQILGQGPKLLIQFQNNGVVDDSQLPKDRFSAERLKGVDSTLKIQPAKLEDSAVYLCASSSTGGNEKLFFGSGTQLSVL.

This chain joins TRBV10-3 and TRBJ2-2; no reliable D call. The CDR3 contains 14 residues. V shed 2 bases and J shed 7 bases, with 11 bases lying between them. The germline CDR1 and CDR2 sequences are ENHRY and SYGVKD. The CDR3 here is CAISEPTGGGELFF. In nucleotides, the CDR3 is TGTGCCATCAGTGAGCCGACGGGTGGCGGGGAGCTGTTTTTT.

The rearrangement joins TRBV27 to TRBJ2-4; 8 bases agree with TRBD1. There are 12 residues in the CDR3. From germline, CDR1 is MNHEY and CDR2 SMNVEV (reference sequence). Trimming at V came to 4 bases and at J to 16 bases, leaving 9 bases not matched to a gene. The CDR3 nucleotides are TGTGCCAGCAGTTCCTTGGGGGACAGGCTTTACTTC. This encodes CASSSLGDRLYF.

The chain carries TRBV7-8 and TRBJ2-1; 7 nucleotides line up with TRBD2. Germline lookup yields CDR1 SGHVS and CDR2 FQNEAQ. V shed 3 bases, J shed 15 bases, and the junction held 5 bases outside the gene matches. The CDR3 covers 11 residues. The CDR3 nucleotides read TGTGCCAGCAGCTTGGGGGGGTTCGCGTTCTTC. This gives the protein CASSLGGFAFF.

This sequence joins TRBV6-5 and TRBJ2-1; 13 bases map to TRBD2. Germline CDR1 is MNHEY and CDR2 is SVGAGI. Trimming cost V 2 bases and J 6 bases; bases outside gene matches: 4. The CDR3 runs 16 residues. The CDR3 is CASSYRTSGGPNEQFF. CDR3 sequence (DNA): TGTGCCAGCAGTTACCGGACTAGCGGGGGACCCAATGAGCAGTTCTTC.

V gene TRBV7-2 combines with J gene TRBJ2-2; 8 bases fit TRBD1. Per the germline V gene, CDR1 is SGHTA and CDR2 is FQGNSA. The CDR3 runs 15 residues. The V and J ends lost 4 bases and 7 bases, in that order; junction bases with no gene match: 8. CDR3 residues: CASSSLGTGGGELFF. The CDR3 DNA follows: TGTGCCAGCAGCTCCCTCGGGACAGGTGGCGGGGAGCTGTTTTTT.

The J gene is TRBJ1-5, the V gene TRBV30; 8 bases are shared with TRBD1. Germline loops: CDR1 GTSNPN, CDR2 SVGIG (reference sequence). The CDR3 spans 14 residues. The trim removed 6 bases at V and 4 bases at J, leaving 8 bases unmatched. The DNA for the CDR3 is TGTGCCTGCTCCGGGACAGGAAATAATCAGCCCCAGCATTTT. Translation gives CACSGTGNNQPQHF.

This clone showed up just a few times. V gene TRBV11-2 combines with J gene TRBJ2-1, with a possible D match to TRBD1 (6 bases). Trimming removed 5 bases from V and 10 bases from J, with 18 bases in between. There are 14 residues in the CDR3. Looked up from germline, CDR1 is SGHAT and CDR2 is FQNNGV. The CDR3 protein is CASSREQGFQEQFF. CDR3 nucleotide sequence: TGTGCCAGCAGCCGAGAACAGGGATTTCAGGAGCAGTTCTTC.

V and J are TRBV6-1 and TRBJ2-7; TRBD2 aligns across 9 bases. This CDR3 comprises 15 residues. The germline V gene encodes CDR1 MNHNS and CDR2 SASEGT. V lost 7 bases, J lost 5 bases, and 12 bases stayed unmatched. CDR3 sequence reads: CASTPPGLAIHEQYF. Written as DNA, the CDR3 is TGTGCCAGCACTCCACCGGGACTAGCTATCCACGAGCAGTACTTC.

V and J are TRBV6-5 and TRBJ1-5, with a tentative D call TRBD1 (6 bases). CDR3 size: 14 residues. Germline assignment: CDR1 MNHEY and CDR2 SVGAGI. Trimming left V 9 bases short and J 9 bases short, with 21 bases between. The CDR3 loop reads CASTQGPEGGPQHF. CDR3 DNA sequence: TGTGCCAGTACTCAGGGGCCTGAAGGGGGGCCCCAGCATTTT.

CDR3 residues: CASSGGQGDTEAFF. The CDR3 coding sequence is TGTGCCAGTAGTGGGGGACAGGGAGACACTGAAGCTTTCTTT. This chain joins TRBV19 and TRBJ1-1, with 9 positions matching TRBD1. Germline V gives CDR1 LNHDA, CDR2 SQIVND (reference sequence). V lost 5 bases, J lost 3 bases, and 4 bases stayed unmatched. The CDR3 totals 14 residues.

V and J are TRBV19 and TRBJ2-1, with 8 bases fitting TRBD2. In germline, CDR1 is LNHDA, CDR2 SQIVND (reference sequence). J was trimmed by 5 bases and V by 7 bases; bases with no gene match: 10. This CDR3 has 15 amino acids. CDR3 loop: CASKSITSGHNEQFF. DNA of the CDR3: TGTGCCAGTAAAAGTATTACTAGCGGTCACAATGAGCAGTTCTTC. The full variable domain, with the rest looked up from reference TRBV19 and TRBJ2-1, is DGGITQSPKYLFRKEGQNVTLSCEQNLNHDAMYWYRQDPGQGLRLIYYSQIVNDFQKGDIAEGYSVSREKKESFPLTVTSAQKNPTAFYLCASKSITSGHNEQFFGPGTRLTVL.

The chain combines TRBV5-1 with TRBJ2-2; 9 positions agree with TRBD1. Germline CDR1 and CDR2: SGHRS and YFSETQ. The CDR3 totals 16 residues. Trimming took 4 bases from V and 4 from J; bases not matched to a gene: 8. The CDR3: CASSNTADRGTGELFF. CDR3 bases: TGCGCCAGCAGCAACACAGCGGACAGGGGCACCGGGGAGCTGTTTTTT.

The gene calls are TRBV7-9 and TRBJ2-1; D is possibly TRBD2 (5 bases). The germline V and J ends were trimmed by 2 bases and 5 bases, with 16 bases remaining between them. In germline, CDR1 is SEHNR, CDR2 FQNEAQ (reference sequence). The CDR3 consists of 16 residues. The CDR3: CASSLNTGSGNNEQFF. DNA of the CDR3: TGTGCCAGCAGCTTAAATACGGGCTCGGGGAACAATGAGCAGTTCTTC.

The chain recombines TRBV6-1 with TRBJ1-2; possible D gene TRBD1, 6 bases. Trimming took 6 bases from V and 0 from J, leaving 14 bases between them. CDR1 and CDR2 from the germline V gene are MNHNS and SASEGT. The CDR3 is 15 amino acids. The DNA of the CDR3 is TGTGCCAGCAGACCAACAGGGAAGGCTAACTATGGCTACACCTTC. This encodes CASRPTGKANYGYTF.

Comments on this clone: One end of the junction varies from germline; a read error may be responsible. This chain joins TRBV11-2 and TRBJ2-7, with 14 bases aligning to TRBD2. Germline V gives CDR1 SGHAT, CDR2 FQNNGV. The CDR3 consists of 13 residues. The CDR3, as DNA: TGTGCCAGCAGCTACGGGACTAGCGGGGGCCCTAACTTC. Its translation: CASSYGTSGGPNF.

V usage is TRBV30 and J usage is TRBJ1-3, with D perhaps TRBD1 (5 bases). Trimming left V 0 bases short and J 0 bases short, with 6 bases between. Germline CDR1 reads GTSNPN; CDR2 reads SVGIG (reference sequence). The CDR3 contains 14 residues. As DNA, the CDR3 is TGTGCCTGGAGTGTAGGGGACTCTGGAAACACCATATATTTT. Residues: CAWSVGDSGNTIYF.

The genes are TRBV5-1 and TRBJ1-2; the match to TRBD1 covers 8 bases. V trimming: 4 bases; J trimming: 8 bases; junction bases outside the gene matches: 10. Germline V gene sequence: CDR1 SGHRS, CDR2 YFSETQ. The CDR3 length is 14 residues. CDR3 loop: CASSPPTGAQGYTF. DNA for the CDR3: TGCGCCAGCAGCCCCCCGACAGGGGCGCAAGGCTACACCTTC. The full variable domain, rest sourced from reference TRBV5-1 and TRBJ1-2, is KAGVTQTPRYLIKTRGQQVTLSCSPISGHRSVSWYQQTPGQGLQFLFEYFSETQRNKGNFPGRFSGRQFSNSRSEMNVSTLELGDSALYLCASSPPTGAQGYTFGSGTRLTVV.

The chain carries TRBV11-1 and TRBJ2-1, with 9 positions matching TRBD1. With V trimmed by 5 bases and J by 7 bases, 3 bases remained unmatched. The germline V gene has CDR1 SGHAT and CDR2 FQDESV (reference sequence). The CDR3 totals 13 residues. This chain's CDR3 is CASSRDRENEQFF. The CDR3 nucleotides read TGTGCCAGCAGCCGGGACAGGGAGAATGAGCAGTTCTTC.

As concerns this clone: An end of the junction does not agree with germline; a read error may underlie this. The V and J genes are TRBV10-2 and TRBJ2-2; D not resolved. CDR1 is WSHSY and CDR2 is SAAADI in the germline V gene. This CDR3 region has 12 residues. The CDR3 sequence: CASRINTRELFF. The CDR3 DNA follows: TGCGCCAGCAGAATAAACACCCGGGAGCTGTTTTTT.

CDR3 in amino acids: CAIGSTGGYEQYF. The DNA for the CDR3 is TGTGCCATCGGGAGCACGGGGGGCTACGAGCAGTACTTC. The genes are TRBV10-3 and TRBJ2-7; 7 positions agree with TRBD2. V dropped 8 bases and J dropped 3; count of bases not matched to a gene: 7. The germline V gene encodes CDR1 ENHRY and CDR2 SYGVKD. The CDR3 runs to 13 residues.

The genes are TRBV10-2 and TRBJ2-7, with TRBD2 matching over 7 bases. V shed 6 bases and J 7 bases; nucleotides not matched to a gene: 3. CDR1 is WSHSY, CDR2 SAAADI, per germline. The CDR3 has 11 amino acids. CDR3 protein: CASRDSGEQYF. The CDR3 nucleotides are TGCGCCAGCAGGGATAGCGGGGAGCAGTACTTC.

The chain recombines TRBV5-4 with TRBJ2-5; TRBD1 matches 7 bases. This CDR3 comprises 12 residues. From germline, CDR1 is SGHNT and CDR2 YYREEE (reference sequence). V lost 10 bases and J lost 3; bases outside the gene matches: 6. Written as DNA, the CDR3 is TGTGCCGGACCCGACAGGGAAGAGACCCAGTACTTC. Translated, it gives CAGPDREETQYF.

The genes are TRBV27 and TRBJ1-4; D is undetermined. The CDR3 is 15 residues long. Trimming took off 1 base at V and 0 bases at J, with 6 bases between the two ends. CDR1 is MNHEY, CDR2 SMNVEV, per germline (reference sequence). The CDR3 coding sequence is TGTGCCAGCAGTTTATTTCCAGCAACTAATGAAAAACTGTTTTTT. Amino acids: CASSLFPATNEKLFF.

The chain joins TRBV10-1 to TRBJ2-7, with D possibly being TRBD1 (5 bases). Between the trimmed V and J ends, which lost 5 bases and 3 bases, there was a span of 14 bases. CDR1 is WNHNN, CDR2 SYGVQD, per germline (reference sequence). The CDR3 totals 14 residues. CDR3 DNA: TGCGCCAGCAGTTCTACAGGCCAGGACTACGAGCAGTACTTC. Amino acids: CASSSTGQDYEQYF.